The 20 T cell receptor beta chains given below trace back to one sample, sequenced in a study of blood T cells in healthy people across ages. Primers used in a second PCR of roughly 6 to 12 cycles were a sample-barcoded 5' primer and a J-beta primer mix. TCRdb analysed the 5' RACE reads with MiXCR anew, one entry per CDR3 protein. The sample consists of about a million distinct CDR3 sequences, more than 30% of them appearing once. The sequencing input was blood. These receptors were obtained from a man aged 18 to 35 in good health.

This clonotype was observed at least ten times. J is TRBJ2-3 and V is TRBV10-3; D call uncertain. The germline V gene has CDR1 ENHRY and CDR2 SYGVKD. CDR3 size: 12 residues. The V gene lost 6 bases and the J gene lost 5 bases, with 9 bases spanning the gap. The CDR3 region has the DNA TGTGCCATCAGCCCACGGAAAGATACGCAGTATTTT. Encoded protein: CAISPRKDTQYF.

The chain links TRBV4-2 to TRBJ1-1; 7 bases fit TRBD1. CDR1 and CDR2 from the germline V gene are LGHNA and YNFKEQ. CDR3 length: 15 residues. J lost 6 bases, V lost 5 bases, and 12 bases had no gene match. The CDR3, as DNA: TGTGCCAGCAGCAACAAAGGGCAGGGGGGCCCTGAAGCTTTCTTT. Protein: CASSNKGQGGPEAFF.

This clonotype has a single count. This chain connects TRBV14 to TRBJ2-1; D unresolved. The V gene's germline CDR1 is SGHDN and CDR2 FVKESK. The CDR3 is 14 residues long. V was shortened by 4 bases and J by 8 bases, with 15 bases between the two germline ends. The CDR3 DNA follows: TGTGCCAGCAGCCGGACCCGGGTGTGGGATGAGCAGTTCTTC. Amino acids: CASSRTRVWDEQFF.

V is TRBV20-1 and J is TRBJ1-6; maybe TRBD1 (5 bases). V was cut by 6 bases and J by 5 bases, with 11 bases left in between. Looked up from germline, CDR1 is DFQATT and CDR2 is SNEGSKA (reference sequence). The CDR3 runs to 13 residues. The CDR3 nucleotides read TGCAGTGCCCTAGGGGCCAATAATTCACCCCTCCACTTT. The encoded protein is CSALGANNSPLHF.

The CDR3, as DNA: TGCAGTGCTAGAGCTATGAATGAGCAGTTCTTC. It encodes CSARAMNEQFF. The chain recombines TRBV20-1 with TRBJ2-1, with D unresolved. The CDR3 length is 11 residues. Trimming cost V 1 base and J 7 bases, with 5 bases left between them. Germline V lookup: CDR1 DFQATT, CDR2 SNEGSKA (reference sequence).

CDR3 in amino acids: CASSFSGPTNNEQFF. The CDR3 region has the DNA TGCGCCAGCAGCTTTAGCGGGCCAACAAACAATGAGCAGTTCTTC. J is TRBJ2-1 and V is TRBV5-1; 7 bases agree with TRBD2. This CDR3 has 15 amino acids. CDR1 is SGHRS, CDR2 YFSETQ, per germline. V lost 2 bases and J lost 5; bases outside the gene matches: 7.

This clonotype has just a few counts. The V and J genes are TRBV28 and TRBJ2-7; a possible D gene is TRBD1 (6 bases). Trimming took 11 bases from V and 1 from J, leaving 9 bases between them. Germline CDR1 reads MDHEN; CDR2 reads SYDVKM. CDR3 length: 11 amino acids. Here the CDR3 reads CASGQSYEQYF. The CDR3 DNA sequence: TGTGCCTCCGGACAGTCCTACGAGCAGTACTTC.

The chain employs TRBV20-1 and TRBJ1-2; maybe TRBD1 (6 bases). The V end was cut by 0 bases, the J end by 4 bases, with 12 bases between. Germline CDR1 DFQATT, CDR2 SNEGSKA (reference sequence). The CDR3 is 14 residues long. CDR3 bases: TGCAGTGCTAGAGATGGTCAGGGGACCTATGGCTACACCTTC. This gives the protein CSARDGQGTYGYTF.

The rearrangement uses TRBV20-1 and TRBJ2-1; 10 bases are a match to TRBD1. V was clipped by 0 bases and J by 4 bases; unmatched bases: 3. The CDR3 totals 15 residues. CDR1 is DFQATT, CDR2 SNEGSKA, per germline (reference sequence). CDR3 nucleotides: TGCAGTGCTAGAGATCTGGGACAGGGGTACAATGAGCAGTTCTTC. Protein product: CSARDLGQGYNEQFF.

The genes are TRBV29-1 and TRBJ2-3; TRBD1 matches at 8 bases. V was clipped by 1 base and J by 4 bases; unmatched bases: 1. CDR1 SQVTM and CDR2 ANQGSEA come from the germline V gene. This CDR3 has 13 amino acids. The DNA for the CDR3 is TGCAGCGTTGAAGCGACAGGGGCAGATACGCAGTATTTT. It encodes CSVEATGADTQYF.

The CDR3 is CASSLSVQEPSPDTQYF. The CDR3, as DNA: TGTGCCAGCAGCTTAAGTGTACAGGAACCTAGCCCAGATACGCAGTATTTT. The V call is TRBV7-9, the J call TRBJ2-3; the D call may be TRBD1 or TRBD2 (5 bases each). V lost 2 bases and J 4 bases, leaving 19 bases between the germline ends. There are 17 residues in the CDR3. Per germline, CDR1 SEHNR and CDR2 FQNEAQ (reference sequence).

This clonotype was observed a few times. The V gene is TRBV14, the J gene TRBJ2-3; no reliable D call. This CDR3 region has 16 residues. In germline, CDR1 is SGHDN, CDR2 FVKESK. V was trimmed by 4 bases and J by 2 bases, leaving 16 bases between them. CDR3 protein: CASSPKRTTVTDTQYF. The DNA for the CDR3 is TGTGCCAGCAGCCCCAAGCGTACGACGGTCACAGATACGCAGTATTTT.

Only a few counts were recorded for this clonotype. J is TRBJ2-1 and V is TRBV7-2; 9 positions agree with TRBD2. Germline CDR1 is SGHTA and CDR2 is FQGNSA. The CDR3 is made up of 14 amino acids. Trimming took 5 bases from V and 8 from J; bases not matched to a gene: 7. This CDR3 is CASSIGLASDEQFF. The DNA for the CDR3 is TGTGCCAGCAGCATCGGACTAGCGAGCGATGAGCAGTTCTTC. The full variable domain, in which reference TRBV7-2 and TRBJ2-1 provide the parts outside the CDR3, is GAGVSQSPSNKVTEKGKDVELRCDPISGHTALYWYRQSLGQGLEFLIYFQGNSAPDKSGLPSDRFSAERTGGSVSTLTIQRTQQEDSAVYLCASSIGLASDEQFFGPGTRLTVL.

In nucleotides, the CDR3 is TGTGCCAGTAGTGCCAGGGCGAACACCGGGGAGCTGTTTTTT. Protein: CASSARANTGELFF. This chain joins TRBV19 and TRBJ2-2, with D perhaps matching TRBD1 (5 bases). This CDR3 has 14 residues. The V end was cut by 5 bases, the J end by 0 bases, with 7 bases between. In germline, CDR1 is LNHDA, CDR2 SQIVND (reference sequence).

The CDR3 loop is CSAPFTGGYNEQYF. The CDR3 DNA reads TGCAGTGCTCCCTTTACGGGGGGATACAATGAGCAGTACTTC. The J gene is TRBJ2-5, the V gene TRBV20-1, with 7 bases fitting TRBD2. Germline CDR1 is DFQATT and CDR2 is SNEGSKA (reference sequence). V was clipped by 5 bases and J by 11 bases; unmatched bases: 17. The CDR3 is 14 residues long.

The chain is built from TRBV9 and TRBJ2-7; D is perhaps TRBD2 (5 bases). This CDR3 is 11 amino acids long. Germline V gene sequence: CDR1 SGDLS, CDR2 YYNGEE. V shed 4 bases and J shed 6 bases, with 8 bases lying between them. The CDR3 sequence is CASSSAAEQYF. The CDR3 DNA reads as TGTGCCAGCAGCTCAGCGGCCGAGCAGTACTTC.

Points on this clonotype: One end of the junction does not line up with germline, which may come from a read error. This chain links TRBV7-6 with TRBJ2-2; 9 positions agree with TRBD2. The CDR3 covers 20 residues. From germline, CDR1 is SGHVS and CDR2 FNYEAQ. The CDR3 DNA reads TGTGCCAGCAGCTTAGTGGCGCTAGCGGGGAACCTTGCCAACACCGGGGAGTTGTTTTTT. Translated, it gives CASSLVALAGNLANTGELFF.

This clonotype occurred a few times. In DNA, the CDR3 is TGTGCCAGCACCAATACCGGACAGGTCTCCTACAATGAGCAGTTCTTC. It is translated as CASTNTGQVSYNEQFF. This chain links TRBV6-2 or TRBV6-3 with TRBJ2-1; TRBD1 matches 7 bases. This CDR3 has 16 amino acids. Germline-derived CDR1 and CDR2 are MNHEY and SVGEGT. V gave up 7 bases and J gave up 0 bases; unmatched junction bases: 9.

The V and J genes are TRBV24-1 and TRBJ2-5; D remains unclear. The ends were cut back, 5 bases at V and 2 bases at J, with 8 bases in the middle. The germline V gene has CDR1 KGHDR and CDR2 SFDVKD. The CDR3 has 13 amino acids. The CDR3 sequence is CATSGDKQETQYF. The CDR3 DNA reads as TGTGCCACCAGTGGAGACAAGCAAGAGACCCAGTACTTC.

Regarding this clonotype: An end of the junction differs from the germline gene, which may be a read error. The rearrangement links TRBV4-2 to TRBJ2-1; the D gene is possibly TRBD2 (6 bases). CDR1 LGHNA and CDR2 YNFKEQ come from the germline V gene. CDR3 size: 15 residues. The CDR3 bases are TGTGCCGGCAGCCGGGAGAAAATCTCCTACAATGAGCAGTTCTTC. Its translation: CAGSREKISYNEQFF.